This TCR beta chain was documented in a study of blood T cell repertoires in COVID-19. The wider study: COVID-19 samples collected from the United States, Italy and Spain covered acute and convalescent phases. PBMCs, B-cell-depleted T cells, or T cells were the source of the cDNA or gDNA that made up the material.

This table comes from immunoSEQ multiplex PCR, and its TCRdb copy is limited to in-frame clones, with some not included. Of about 130,000 clones in the sample, over 65% are singletons; the top ten hold over 5%. Germline-derived CDR1 and CDR2 are SGDLS and YYNGEE. The length of the CDR3 is 15 residues. V lost 0 bases and J 5 bases, leaving 14 bases between the germline ends. Sequencing was performed on PBMCs or T cells enriched from blood (not recorded which). V usage is TRBV9 and J usage is TRBJ1-2; D unresolved. The sequence came from a woman between 50 and 59 years old who had recovered from COVID-19. CDR3 sequence reads: CASSVEGPSAYGYTF. The CDR3 DNA is TGTGCCAGCAGCGTAGAGGGCCCTAGCGCTTATGGCTACACCTTC.